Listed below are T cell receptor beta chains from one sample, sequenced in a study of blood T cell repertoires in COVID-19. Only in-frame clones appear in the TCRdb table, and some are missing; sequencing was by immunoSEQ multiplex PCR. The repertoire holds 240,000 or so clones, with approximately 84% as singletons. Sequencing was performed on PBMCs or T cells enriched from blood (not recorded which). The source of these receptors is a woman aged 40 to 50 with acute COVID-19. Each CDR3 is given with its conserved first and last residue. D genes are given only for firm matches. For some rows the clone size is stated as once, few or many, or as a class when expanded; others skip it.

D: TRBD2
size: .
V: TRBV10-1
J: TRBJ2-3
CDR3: CASSPGLAGVGDTQYF
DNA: TGCGCCAGCAGCCCGGGACTAGCGGGAGTAGGAGATACGCAGTATTTT

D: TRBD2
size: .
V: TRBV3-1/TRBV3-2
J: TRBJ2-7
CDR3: CASSLGLAGGYEQYF
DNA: TGTGCCAGCAGCCTGGGACTAGCGGGAGGTTATGAGCAGTACTTC

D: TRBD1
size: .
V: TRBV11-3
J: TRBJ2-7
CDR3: CASSLSGGDEQYF
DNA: TGTGCCAGCAGCTTGTCAGGGGGCGACGAGCAGTACTTC

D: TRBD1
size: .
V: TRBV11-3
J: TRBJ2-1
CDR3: CASSRTGNEQFF
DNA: TGTGCCAGCAGCCGGACAGGAAATGAGCAGTTCTTC

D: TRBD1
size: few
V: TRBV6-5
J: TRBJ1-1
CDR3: CASSYDRGVNTEAFF
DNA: TGTGCCAGCAGCTACGACAGGGGTGTTAACACTGAAGCTTTCTTT

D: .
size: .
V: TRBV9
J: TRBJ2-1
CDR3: CASGSYNEQFF
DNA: TGTGCCAGCGGGAGCTACAATGAGCAGTTCTTC

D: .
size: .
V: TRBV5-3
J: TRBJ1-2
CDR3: CARSWGTRTYGYTF
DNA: TGTGCCAGAAGCTGGGGGACTCGGACCTATGGCTACACCTTC

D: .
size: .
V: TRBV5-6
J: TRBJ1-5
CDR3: CASSLLGQPQHF
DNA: TGTGCCAGCAGCTTACTGGGCCAGCCCCAGCATTTT

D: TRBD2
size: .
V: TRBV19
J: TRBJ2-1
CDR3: CASSIQGGRGNEQFF
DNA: TGTGCCAGTAGTATTCAGGGCGGGAGAGGCAATGAGCAGTTCTTC

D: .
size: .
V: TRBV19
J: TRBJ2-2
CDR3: CASAPGLAAGELFF
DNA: TGTGCCAGTGCTCCTGGGTTAGCTGCCGGGGAGCTGTTTTTT

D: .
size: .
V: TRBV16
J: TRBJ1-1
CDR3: CASSPRGQNTEAFF
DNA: TGTGCCAGCAGCCCGCGGGGGCAGAACACTGAAGCTTTCTTT

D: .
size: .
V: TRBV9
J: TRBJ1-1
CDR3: CASSVAHQNTEAFF
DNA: TGTGCCAGCAGCGTAGCACATCAGAACACTGAAGCTTTCTTT

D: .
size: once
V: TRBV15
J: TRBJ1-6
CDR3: CATSGRAAGSPLHF
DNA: TGTGCCACCAGCGGTCGTGCAGCGGGGTCACCCCTCCACTTT